This T cell receptor (beta chain) was obtained from a study of OX40 agonist ivuxolimab in advanced cancers. At the level of the study: As their treatment, patients were administered ivuxolimab, an agonistic anti-OX40 (CD134) antibody. Three partial responders included one hepatocellular carcinoma patient and two cutaneous melanoma patients. Study observations and caveats: Clonal expansion was seen in CD4+ and CD8+ blood T cells by week 6 at 0.1 to 3.0 mg/kg.

Blood got drawn at baseline, again on cycle 4 day 1, and then on cycle 7 day 1. To note about this clone: What it binds is unknown.

Generated by immunoSEQ multiplex PCR, the TCRdb table keeps only in-frame clones and is missing some. The sample carries 30,000 or so clones, roughly 90% recorded once. This CDR3 region has 17 residues. This clonotype originated in an adult with an advanced solid tumor such as melanoma, head and neck, liver or kidney cancer. The specimen was CD4+ or CD8+ T cells sorted from blood, collected in a trial of the OX40 agonist ivuxolimab. J is TRBJ2-7 and V is TRBV21-1; whether TRBD1, the table's D call, matches the DNA was not checked. TRBV21-1 is a recognized pseudogene. Here the CDR3 DNA reads TGTGCCAGCAGCAAAAAACCCCGGACAGGGGGACTTTACGAGCAGTACTTC. It yields the protein CASSKKPRTGGLYEQYF.